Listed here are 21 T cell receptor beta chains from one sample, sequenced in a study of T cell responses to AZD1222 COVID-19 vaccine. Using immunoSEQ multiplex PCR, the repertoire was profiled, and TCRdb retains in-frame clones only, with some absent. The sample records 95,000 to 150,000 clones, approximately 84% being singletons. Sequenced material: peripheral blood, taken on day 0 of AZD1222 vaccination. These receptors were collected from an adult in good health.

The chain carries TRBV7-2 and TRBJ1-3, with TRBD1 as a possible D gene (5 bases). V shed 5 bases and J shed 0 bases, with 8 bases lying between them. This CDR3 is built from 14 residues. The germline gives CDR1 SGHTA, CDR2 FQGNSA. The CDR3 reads CASSIQGSGNTIYF. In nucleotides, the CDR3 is TGTGCCAGCAGCATCCAGGGCTCTGGAAACACCATATATTTT.

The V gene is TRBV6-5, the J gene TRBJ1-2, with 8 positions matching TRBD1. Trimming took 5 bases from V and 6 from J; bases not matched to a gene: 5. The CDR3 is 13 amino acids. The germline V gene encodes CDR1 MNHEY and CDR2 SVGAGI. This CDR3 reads CASSIATGDGYTF. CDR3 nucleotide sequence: TGTGCCAGCAGTATTGCGACAGGGGATGGCTACACCTTC.

CDR3 protein: CASSQATGSTDTQYF. The CDR3 DNA reads TGCGCCAGCAGCCAAGCGACAGGGAGCACAGATACGCAGTATTTT. The chain combines TRBV4-3 with TRBJ2-3, with 7 bases aligning to TRBD1. V lost 1 base, J lost 0 bases, and 1 base stayed unmatched. The V gene's germline CDR1 is LGHNA and CDR2 YSLEER. The CDR3 contains 15 residues.

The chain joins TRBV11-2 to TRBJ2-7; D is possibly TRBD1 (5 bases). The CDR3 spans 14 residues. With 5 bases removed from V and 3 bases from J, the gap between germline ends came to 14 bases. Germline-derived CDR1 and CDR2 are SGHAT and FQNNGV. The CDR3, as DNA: TGTGCCAGCAGCCGGACACGAAACATCTACGAGCAGTACTTC. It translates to CASSRTRNIYEQYF.

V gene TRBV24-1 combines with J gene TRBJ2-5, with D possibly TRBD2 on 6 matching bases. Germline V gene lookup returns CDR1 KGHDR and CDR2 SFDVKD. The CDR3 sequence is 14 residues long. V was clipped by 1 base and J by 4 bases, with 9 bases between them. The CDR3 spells CATSDFAGRETQYF. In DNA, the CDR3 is TGTGCCACCAGTGATTTTGCGGGGAGAGAGACCCAGTACTTC.

CDR3 sequence (DNA): TGTGCCAGCAGCCCACGTTTTTCCCGAGGGGGTACCTACAATGAGCAGTTCTTC. Translated, it gives CASSPRFSRGGTYNEQFF. The chain recombines TRBV11-2 with TRBJ2-1, with a possible D match to TRBD1 (6 bases). The germline gives CDR1 SGHAT, CDR2 FQNNGV. The CDR3 has 18 amino acids. Trimming shortened V by 5 bases and J by 2 bases, and 22 bases separated the two germline ends.

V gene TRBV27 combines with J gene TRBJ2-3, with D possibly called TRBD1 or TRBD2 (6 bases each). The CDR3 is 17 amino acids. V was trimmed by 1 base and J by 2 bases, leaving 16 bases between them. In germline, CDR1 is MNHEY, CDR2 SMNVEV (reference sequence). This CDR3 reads CASSLLPRGGITDTQYF. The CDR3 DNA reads TGTGCCAGCAGTTTATTACCCAGGGGAGGCATCACAGATACGCAGTATTTT.

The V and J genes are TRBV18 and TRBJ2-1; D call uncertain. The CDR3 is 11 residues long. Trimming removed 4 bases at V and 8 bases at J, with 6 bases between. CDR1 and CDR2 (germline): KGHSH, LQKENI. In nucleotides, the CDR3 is TGTGCCAGCTCACTGGCCTATGAGCAGTTCTTC. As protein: CASSLAYEQFF.

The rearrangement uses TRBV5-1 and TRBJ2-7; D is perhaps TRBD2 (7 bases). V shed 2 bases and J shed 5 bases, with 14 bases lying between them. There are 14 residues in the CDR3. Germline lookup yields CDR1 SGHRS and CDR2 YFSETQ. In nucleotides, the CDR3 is TGCGCCAGCAGCTTAGCCAGGGGAGGGGACGAGCAGTACTTC. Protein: CASSLARGGDEQYF. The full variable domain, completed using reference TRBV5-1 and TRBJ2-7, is KAGVTQTPRYLIKTRGQQVTLSCSPISGHRSVSWYQQTPGQGLQFLFEYFSETQRNKGNFPGRFSGRQFSNSRSEMNVSTLELGDSALYLCASSLARGGDEQYFGPGTRLTVT.

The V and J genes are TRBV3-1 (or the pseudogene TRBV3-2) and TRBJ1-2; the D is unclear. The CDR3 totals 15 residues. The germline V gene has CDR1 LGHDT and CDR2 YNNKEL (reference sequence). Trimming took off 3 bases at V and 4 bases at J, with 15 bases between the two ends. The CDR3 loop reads CASSHSDSSIYGYTF. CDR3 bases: TGTGCCAGCAGCCACTCTGACTCTTCTATCTATGGCTACACCTTC.

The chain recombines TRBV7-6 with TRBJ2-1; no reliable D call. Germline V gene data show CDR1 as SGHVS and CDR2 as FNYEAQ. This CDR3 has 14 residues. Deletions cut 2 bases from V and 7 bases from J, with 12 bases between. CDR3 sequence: CASSLRFPANEQFF. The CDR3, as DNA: TGTGCCAGCAGCTTAAGGTTTCCGGCGAATGAGCAGTTCTTC. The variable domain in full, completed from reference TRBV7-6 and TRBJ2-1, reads GAGVSQSPRYKVTKRGQDVALRCDPISGHVSLYWYRQALGQGPEFLTYFNYEAQQDKSGLPNDRFSAERPEGSISTLTIQRTEQRDSAMYRCASSLRFPANEQFFGPGTRLTVL.

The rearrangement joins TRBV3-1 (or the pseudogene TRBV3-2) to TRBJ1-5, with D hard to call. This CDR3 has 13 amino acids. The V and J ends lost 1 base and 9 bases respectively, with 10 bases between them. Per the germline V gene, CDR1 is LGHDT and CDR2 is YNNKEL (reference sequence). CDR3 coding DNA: TGTGCCAGCAGCCAAGGCCGGGAAGGGCCCCAGCATTTT. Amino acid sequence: CASSQGREGPQHF.

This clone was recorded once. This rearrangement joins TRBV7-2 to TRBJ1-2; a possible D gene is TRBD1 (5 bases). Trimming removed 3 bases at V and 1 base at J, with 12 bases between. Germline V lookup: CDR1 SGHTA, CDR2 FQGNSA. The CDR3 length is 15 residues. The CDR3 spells CASSFSFDSNYGYTF. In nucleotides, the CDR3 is TGTGCCAGCAGCTTCTCGTTTGACAGTAACTATGGCTACACCTTC.

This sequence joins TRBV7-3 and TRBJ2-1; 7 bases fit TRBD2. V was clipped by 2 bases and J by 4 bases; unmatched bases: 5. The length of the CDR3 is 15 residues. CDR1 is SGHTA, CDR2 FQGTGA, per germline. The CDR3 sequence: CASSLDLAEYNEQFF. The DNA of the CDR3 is TGTGCCAGCAGCTTAGACCTAGCGGAATACAATGAGCAGTTCTTC.

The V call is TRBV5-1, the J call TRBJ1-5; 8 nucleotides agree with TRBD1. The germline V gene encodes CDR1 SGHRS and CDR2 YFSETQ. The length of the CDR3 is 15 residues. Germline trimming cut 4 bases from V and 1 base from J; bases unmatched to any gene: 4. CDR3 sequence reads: CASSPGGGSNQPQHF. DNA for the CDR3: TGCGCCAGCAGCCCAGGGGGCGGAAGCAATCAGCCCCAGCATTTT. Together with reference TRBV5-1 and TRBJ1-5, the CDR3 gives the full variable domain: KAGVTQTPRYLIKTRGQQVTLSCSPISGHRSVSWYQQTPGQGLQFLFEYFSETQRNKGNFPGRFSGRQFSNSRSEMNVSTLELGDSALYLCASSPGGGSNQPQHFGDGTRLSIL.

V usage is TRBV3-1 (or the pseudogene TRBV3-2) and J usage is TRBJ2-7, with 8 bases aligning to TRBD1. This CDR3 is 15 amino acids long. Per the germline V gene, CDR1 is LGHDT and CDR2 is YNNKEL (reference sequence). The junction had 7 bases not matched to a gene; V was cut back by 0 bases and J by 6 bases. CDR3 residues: CASSQDPGQGREQYF. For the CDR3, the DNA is TGTGCCAGCAGCCAAGATCCAGGACAGGGTCGCGAGCAGTACTTC.

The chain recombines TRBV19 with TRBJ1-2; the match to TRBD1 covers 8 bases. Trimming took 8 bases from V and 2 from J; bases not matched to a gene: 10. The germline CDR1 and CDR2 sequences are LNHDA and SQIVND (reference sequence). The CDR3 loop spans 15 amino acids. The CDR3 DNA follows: TGTGCCAGTGCCGCTGCGGGACAGGCCAACTATGGCTACACCTTC. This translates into CASAAAGQANYGYTF.

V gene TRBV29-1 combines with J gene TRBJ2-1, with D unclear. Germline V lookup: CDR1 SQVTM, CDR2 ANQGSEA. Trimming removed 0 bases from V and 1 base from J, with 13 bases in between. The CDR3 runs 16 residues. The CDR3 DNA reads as TGCAGCGTTGAAGAAGGGCGAAGCTCATCCTACAATGAGCAGTTCTTC. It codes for CSVEEGRSSSYNEQFF.

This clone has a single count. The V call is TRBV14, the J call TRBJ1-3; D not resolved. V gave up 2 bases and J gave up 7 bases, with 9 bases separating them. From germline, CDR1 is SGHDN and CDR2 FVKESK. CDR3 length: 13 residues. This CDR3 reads CASSQSGRNTIYF. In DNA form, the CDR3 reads TGTGCCAGCAGCCAATCGGGGAGGAACACCATATATTTT.

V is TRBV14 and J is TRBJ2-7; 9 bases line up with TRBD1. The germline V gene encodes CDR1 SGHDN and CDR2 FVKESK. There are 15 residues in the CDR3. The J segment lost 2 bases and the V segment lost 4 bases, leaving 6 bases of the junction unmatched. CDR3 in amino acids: CASSLTGQGTYEQYF. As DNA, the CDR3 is TGTGCCAGCAGCCTAACGGGACAGGGAACCTACGAGCAGTACTTC.

CDR3 nucleotide sequence: TGTGCCAGCAGTGAAAGGGGCGGGGATGGCTACACCTTC. It codes for CASSERGGDGYTF. The chain carries TRBV2 and TRBJ1-2; tentative D call: TRBD1 (5 bases). This CDR3 comprises 13 residues. V lost 2 bases to trimming and J lost 6 bases, with 10 bases between them. CDR1 is SNHLY, CDR2 FYNNEI, per germline.